The clone carrying this T cell receptor beta chain was seen a handful of times. Its antigen is not known. CDR3 length equals 14 residues. Germline CDR1 SGHTA, CDR2 FQGNSA. With 1 base removed from V and 5 bases from J, the gap between germline ends came to 11 bases. These data are taken from a study of CD8 T cells in ankylosing spondylitis. Study findings and constraints: Disease-associated clones were CD8+ and fairly uncommon in peripheral blood. Typical of ankylosing spondylitis blood, it appeared, was a TCR beta motif of eight highly homologous variants. Reportedly, disease-linked clones are significantly enriched in ankylosing spondylitis patients' matched synovial fluid. Existing reports had already noted some motif variants in reactive arthritis synovial fluid and blood.

Each CDR3 protein is one row after TCRdb ran MiXCR on the 5' RACE reads. This table has 85,000 to 90,000 distinct CDR3 sequences, 27% appearing once. The source is a male donor with ankylosing spondylitis or in good health (not recorded which). The rearrangement links TRBV7-2 to TRBJ1-1; D is ambiguous. Source material: blood, either unsorted or a sorted T cell fraction (not recorded which). The CDR3 is CASSLEIEGTEAFF. The CDR3 region has the DNA TGTGCCAGCAGCTTAGAGATCGAAGGAACTGAAGCTTTCTTT.